What follows is one T cell receptor beta chain and its context. Its antigen target is currently unknown. One base away there is no much larger clone; base qualities are not given. The entire isolated RNA was reverse transcribed using the High Capacity cDNA Reverse Transcription Kit, and thus expressed TCRB transcripts were sequenced. Naive, central memory and regulatory T cell samples underwent deep immunoSEQ sequencing, averaging roughly 3.5 million total reads per sample. Sorted cells were lysed in RLT buffer, and RNA was extracted using DNase-treated RNeasy Micro or Mini kits according to cell number. Each cell subset was processed on its own to prevent cross-contamination, while patient and healthy donor samples were processed together. Using the immunoSEQ multiplex PCR, TCRB sequences were amplified from cDNA into 87-bp fragments spanning the CDR3 region. Sequencing of the amplicons was done on the Illumina HiSeq platform. The authors processed their data as follows. Synthetic template baselines were used to correct PCR bias computationally, reads within Hamming distance 2 were collapsed, and singletons that could not be merged were discarded. Reads were aligned against IMGT to assign V, D and J genes, CDR3 length and insertions or deletions at six rearrangement sites. Within each subset, clonotype counts were normalized to sorted cell number, and only after that were true diversity and Gini coefficients computed with the tcR R package. Repertoire sharing was quantified using the overlap coefficient calculated on TCRB nucleotide sequences. Out-of-frame TCRB sequences from naive cells were analyzed to stand in for the pre-selection repertoire. TCRdb took over this immuneACCESS table, retaining in-frame rearrangements with V and J assigned. Such tables are incomplete; in checked studies, under half of the missing clones stem from an unresolved V gene, and the remainder is unexplained. V, J and clone size reflect that table, while D and trimming were determined from the DNA. Recorded for this sample are 250,000 to 300,000 clones; around 25% of them occurred a single time. The ten biggest clones cover over 0.01% of the sample.

This specimen comes from a study of beta chain features in type 1 diabetes (dated 2018 in TCRdb). Regarding the complete study: Mean age, gender distribution, total cell number and subset yield were not different between patients and healthy donors. A total of 100 million to 110 million sorted cells were examined across all samples, and a strong correlation was observed between cell number per subset and RNA yield. In the study, recently diagnosed type 1 diabetes patients and matched healthy donors were compared on the TCRB repertoires of their sorted circulating CD4+ T cell subsets. Whereas all 28 donors provided naive and central memory subsets, regulatory and stem cell-like memory subsets were isolated from just 8 patients and roughly eight healthy donors.

Overall results and qualifications from the work: Naive, central memory and regulatory TCRB repertoires appeared to be more similar among patients than among healthy donors. PCR might favor shorter templates, but patient and control samples were amplified and corrected together, so any skew would affect both groups equally. A moderate but significant shortening of TCRB CDR3 length was observed in type 1 diabetes patients in all four CD4+ subsets. Because cDNA was sequenced instead of genomic DNA, activated cells with high expression could be over-represented, although the groups did not differ in activation or CD3 levels. Because small numbers of individuals were included in the HLA sub-analyses, any influence of HLA type on TCRB rearrangement was left unresolved. At VDJ recombination sites, patients with type 1 diabetes made fewer insertions and deleted more nucleotides, a pattern implying thymic rearrangement abnormalities.

Each donor gave one peripheral blood draw, averaging approximately 110 mL, which was collected into heparinised tubes. A BD FACSAria II and a panel including CD45RO, CCR7, CD25, CD127, CD95 and CD27 were used to sort naive, central memory, regulatory and stem cell-like memory CD4+ T cells. Purity was above 95% for every sorted population. PBMCs were separated immediately by Lymphoprep density gradient centrifugation and were stained directly, without being cultured. So that batch effects would be minimized, each experiment stained and sorted samples in pairs, pairing one healthy donor with one patient. The CDR3 covers 15 residues, taking in both the cysteine and the phenylalanine. The DNA shown is the 45-base CDR3, in frame from base 1. As encoded in the germline V gene, CDR1 is SGHAT while CDR2 is FQNNGV. V is clipped by 1 base and J by 5 bases, and the sequence between their germline boundaries is 14 bases long.

The chain is assembled from TRBV11-2 and TRBJ1-2, with the D gene not clear enough to name. The source is a woman aged 25 to 39 with type 1 diabetes. The sample comprised naive CD4+ T cells from blood. The cell subset or site label, read with the paper, signifies: true naive CD4+ T cells. DNA sequence: TGTGCCAGCAGCTTAGTAACAGCACAAGGATATGGCTACACCTTC. Its translation reads: CASSLVTAQGYGYTF.